The clone carrying this T cell receptor (beta chain) was found a few times. TCRdb passed the 5' RACE reads through MiXCR, listing each CDR3 protein once. This sample yields some 340,000 distinct CDR3 sequences, of which 10% to 15% are seen a single time; around a fifth belongs to the top ten. Germline V gene lookup returns CDR1 SQVTM and CDR2 ANQGSEA. The CDR3 loop spans 14 amino acids. Trimming took 3 bases from V and 7 from J, leaving 18 bases between them. The data are from a study of T-cell memory formation after mild COVID-19. The sequencing input was PBMCs or a T cell subset sorted from them (not recorded which). The receptor's source is a man aged 18 to 29 who had mild COVID-19 (a few samples of this study predate the infection). Cell type and time point are not known. The chain uses TRBV29-1 and TRBJ1-2; TRBD1 is a possible D gene (6 bases). CDR3 nucleotide sequence: TGCAGCGTTGATAGGGGGACACCTCTGAGTGGCTACACCTTC. It specifies CSVDRGTPLSGYTF.